The 22 T cell receptor beta chains in this list originate from one sample, sequenced in a study of blood T cells in healthy people across ages. For the second PCR, which ran for 7 to 11 cycles, a sample-barcoded 5' primer and a J-beta primer mix were used. TCRdb reprocessed the 5' RACE reads with MiXCR, giving one entry per CDR3 protein. The table shows some 930,000 distinct CDR3 sequences, with roughly 28% occurring only once. These records were also assigned to another study, of T cells of mothers and their children.

The sample consisted of blood. The receptors here all came from a middle-aged woman in good health.

This clonotype was counted ten times or more. The genes are TRBV5-1 and TRBJ2-5, with a possible D match to TRBD2 (6 bases). Germline lookup yields CDR1 SGHRS and CDR2 YFSETQ. The length of the CDR3 is 13 residues. The germline V and J ends were trimmed by 8 bases and 4 bases, with 15 bases remaining between them. CDR3 coding DNA: TGCGCCAGTGATACCGGGGGTGGAGAGACCCAGTACTTC. Its protein product is CASDTGGGETQYF.

The J gene is TRBJ2-7, the V gene TRBV25-1; D is possibly TRBD1 (6 bases). The CDR3 extends over 15 amino acids. Looked up from germline, CDR1 is MGHDK and CDR2 is SYGVNS. The ends were cut back, 3 bases at V and 2 bases at J, with 14 bases in the middle. CDR3 in DNA: TGTGCCAGCAGTGAGACCGCAGGGGAGACCTACGAGCAGTACTTC. Translation gives CASSETAGETYEQYF.

On this clonotype itself: A much larger clonotype is one base distant, so this may be a read error. This chain uses TRBV12-5 with TRBJ2-1; D is unresolved. Trimming left V 6 bases short and J 10 bases short, with 16 bases between. CDR3 length equals 13 residues. Germline V gene sequence: CDR1 LGHNT, CDR2 FRNRAP. The CDR3 DNA reads as TGTGCTAGTGGGTTGACGGTGGGTTACGAGCAGTTCTTC. Translated, it gives CASGLTVGYEQFF.

This clonotype has more than one count but fewer than ten. The V call is TRBV28, the J call TRBJ2-7, with TRBD1 matching over 9 bases. The trim removed 7 bases at V and 3 bases at J, leaving 7 bases unmatched. Looked up from germline, CDR1 is MDHEN and CDR2 is SYDVKM. The CDR3 extends over 14 amino acids. The CDR3 DNA sequence: TGTGCCAGCAAGCTACAGGGGGCGTTCTACGAGCAGTACTTC. Encoded protein: CASKLQGAFYEQYF.

The V and J genes are TRBV19 and TRBJ2-4; 7 nucleotides match TRBD2. The germline V gene has CDR1 LNHDA and CDR2 SQIVND (reference sequence). J gave up 12 bases and V 6 bases, and 11 bases lay outside the gene matches. The CDR3 loop spans 13 amino acids. The CDR3 sequence is CASRPTGGGTQYF. The DNA of the CDR3 is TGTGCCAGTAGGCCCACCGGGGGAGGGACTCAGTACTTC. Looking up the rest from reference TRBV19 and TRBJ2-4 gives the full variable domain: DGGITQSPKYLFRKEGQNVTLSCEQNLNHDAMYWYRQDPGQGLRLIYYSQIVNDFQKGDIAEGYSVSREKKESFPLTVTSAQKNPTAFYLCASRPTGGGTQYFGAGTRLSVL.

The chain recombines TRBV29-1 with TRBJ2-5; 7 nucleotides line up with TRBD1. V shed 0 bases, J shed 2 bases, and the junction held 12 bases outside the gene matches. The CDR3 length is 17 residues. Germline V lookup: CDR1 SQVTM, CDR2 ANQGSEA. The CDR3 nucleotides read TGCAGCGTTGAAGACTTGGCTAGCAGGGGGACACAAGAGACCCAGTACTTC. Residues: CSVEDLASRGTQETQYF.

The chain joins TRBV9 to TRBJ2-7, with D maybe TRBD1 (6 bases). The CDR3 spans 16 residues. Germline V lookup: CDR1 SGDLS, CDR2 YYNGEE. With 3 bases removed from V and 0 bases from J, the gap between germline ends came to 16 bases. In nucleotides, the CDR3 is TGTGCCAGCAGCGCCGAGTGGGACATCCGCTCCTACGAGCAGTACTTC. Protein sequence: CASSAEWDIRSYEQYF. Filled out from reference TRBV9 and TRBJ2-7, the complete variable domain reads DSGVTQTPKHLITATGQRVTLRCSPRSGDLSVYWYQQSLDQGLQFLIQYYNGEERAKGNILERFSAQQFPDLHSELNLSSLELGDSALYFCASSAEWDIRSYEQYFGPGTRLTVT.

The CDR3 is CAISQGADQPQHF. The CDR3 DNA reads TGTGCCATCAGCCAGGGGGCGGATCAGCCCCAGCATTTT. The chain couples TRBV10-3 to TRBJ1-5; TRBD1 matches at 8 bases. The CDR3 length is 13 residues. V was clipped by 6 bases and J by 5 bases; unmatched bases: 3. Per the germline V gene, CDR1 is ENHRY and CDR2 is SYGVKD.

This clonotype was recorded a few times. The V call is TRBV7-9, the J call TRBJ1-1, with D possibly TRBD1 on 6 matching bases. Germline-derived CDR1 and CDR2 are SEHNR and FQNEAQ (reference sequence). This CDR3 region has 15 residues. Trimming took off 4 bases at V and 0 bases at J, with 12 bases between the two ends. For the CDR3, the DNA is TGTGCCAGCAGCTCACACAGGGCGGTGAACACTGAAGCTTTCTTT. As protein: CASSSHRAVNTEAFF.

The CDR3 loop reads CASSLNSGSSGETQYF. The CDR3 DNA is TGTGCCAGCAGCTTAAATAGCGGGAGTTCTGGGGAGACCCAGTACTTC. This rearrangement joins TRBV7-7 to TRBJ2-5, with 9 bases matching TRBD2. Germline V CDR1 and CDR2: SSHAT, FNYEAQ (reference sequence). V was clipped by 2 bases and J by 5 bases; unmatched bases: 9. This CDR3 contains 16 residues. The whole variable domain, filled in from reference TRBV7-7 and TRBJ2-5, reads GAGVSQSPRYKVTKRGQDVTLRCDPISSHATLYWYQQALGQGPEFLTYFNYEAQPDKSGLPSDRFSAERPEGSISTLTIQRTEQRDSAMYRCASSLNSGSSGETQYFGPGTRLLVL.

This clonotype was detected a few times. The chain employs TRBV6-5 and TRBJ1-3; D is undetermined. CDR3 length equals 16 residues. Trimming took off 0 bases at V and 0 bases at J, with 9 bases between the two ends. Germline CDR1 and CDR2: MNHEY and SVGAGI. The CDR3 region has the DNA TGTGCCAGCAGTTACTCTCGGGCCTCCTCTGGAAACACCATATATTTT. Its protein product is CASSYSRASSGNTIYF.

V usage is TRBV9 and J usage is TRBJ1-4, with TRBD1 as a possible D gene (5 bases). V shed 3 bases and J shed 2 bases, with 20 bases lying between them. CDR1 and CDR2 (germline): SGDLS, YYNGEE. There are 18 residues in the CDR3. CDR3 DNA sequence: TGTGCCAGCAGCGGAGGGAAAAGGGGAGGAACCACTAATGAAAAACTGTTTTTT. Translating gives CASSGGKRGGTTNEKLFF.

The chain uses TRBV3-1 and TRBJ2-3, with TRBD1 matching 7 bases. Germline CDR1 LGHDT, CDR2 YNNKEL (reference sequence). The CDR3 consists of 15 residues. V was pared by 5 bases and J by 3 bases, with 8 bases of the junction left unmatched. The CDR3 DNA reads TGTGCCAGCAGCGAAAGGACAGGCCAAACAGATACGCAGTATTTT. Amino acids: CASSERTGQTDTQYF.

This clonotype has a count of ten or more. The junction does not match germline at one end; this may be a read error. J is TRBJ2-3 and V is TRBV7-7; no clear D gene. Germline V lookup: CDR1 SSHAT, CDR2 FNYEAQ (reference sequence). The CDR3 sequence is 13 residues long. CDR3 bases: TGTGCTAGCAGCCGTAATCTAGAGGATACGCAGTATTTT. Amino acids: CASSRNLEDTQYF.

This clonotype was seen a few times. The DNA for the CDR3 is TGTGCCAGCAGTCACGGACGCCGCGGTAATTCACCCCTCCACTTT. Residues: CASSHGRRGNSPLHF. This chain joins TRBV6-6 and TRBJ1-6; D unresolved. CDR3 size: 15 residues. Trimming removed 5 bases from V and 6 bases from J, with 14 bases in between. Per germline, CDR1 MNHNY and CDR2 SVGAGI (reference sequence).

The chain has TRBV19 and TRBJ1-1; TRBD1 agrees at 7 bases. Germline V gene data show CDR1 as LNHDA and CDR2 as SQIVND (reference sequence). V shed 5 bases, J shed 1 base, and the junction held 4 bases outside the gene matches. The CDR3 is 14 residues long. CDR3 residues: CASSDRDENTEAFF. In nucleotides, the CDR3 is TGTGCCAGTAGTGACAGGGACGAGAACACTGAAGCTTTCTTT.

In the case of this clonotype: A much larger clone differs by one base, so this may be a read error. CDR3 region: CAISESSKGARDYTF. The CDR3 DNA reads as TGTGCCATCAGTGAGTCGAGTAAGGGGGCGCGAGACTACACCTTC. The chain uses TRBV10-3 and TRBJ1-2; 7 positions agree with TRBD1. Germline CDR1 reads ENHRY; CDR2 reads SYGVKD. This CDR3 region has 15 residues. The junction had 11 bases not matched to a gene; V was cut back by 0 bases and J by 10 bases.

The J gene is TRBJ2-1, the V gene TRBV6-2 or TRBV6-3; tentatively, D is TRBD1 (5 bases). Between the trimmed V and J ends, which lost 6 bases and 6 bases, there was a span of 15 bases. CDR3 length: 14 amino acids. From germline, CDR1 is MNHEY and CDR2 SVGEGT. The CDR3 DNA sequence: TGTGCCAGCAGCCCCGTCGGCAGGGTCAATGAGCAGTTCTTC. This sequence encodes CASSPVGRVNEQFF.

In this sample, this clonotype turned up a few times. For the CDR3, the DNA is TGTGCCAGCTCACCGGCAGGGATCTCGGGCAATCAGCCCCAGCATTTT. Translating it yields CASSPAGISGNQPQHF. The V gene is TRBV18, the J gene TRBJ1-5; the D gene is possibly TRBD1 (5 bases). CDR1 is KGHSH, CDR2 LQKENI, per germline. Trimming took 3 bases from V and 2 from J, leaving 14 bases between them. The CDR3 has 16 amino acids. Using reference TRBV18 and TRBJ1-5 for the parts outside the CDR3, the full variable domain is NAGVMQNPRHLVRRRGQEARLRCSPMKGHSHVYWYRQLPEEGLKFMVYLQKENIIDESGMPKERFSAEFPKEGPSILRIQQVVRGDSAAYFCASSPAGISGNQPQHFGDGTRLSIL.

This clonotype was seen repeatedly, ten times or more. The V call is TRBV6-1, the J call TRBJ2-3; 12 bases are a match to TRBD2. V dropped 2 bases and J dropped 5; count of bases not matched to a gene: 2. Germline CDR1 reads MNHNS; CDR2 reads SASEGT. The CDR3 length is 15 residues. CDR3 sequence (DNA): TGTGCCAGCAGTGAACTAGCGGGGGGGGTAGATACGCAGTATTTT. Translating it yields CASSELAGGVDTQYF.

The chain carries TRBV28 and TRBJ1-2; TRBD1 is a possible D gene (6 bases). Trimming took off 5 bases at V and 3 bases at J, with 16 bases between the two ends. The CDR3 has 15 amino acids. Germline CDR1 reads MDHEN; CDR2 reads SYDVKM. In DNA form, the CDR3 reads TGTGCCAGCAGTCGCCAGACAGGAGGGTACTATGGCTACACCTTC. Translating gives CASSRQTGGYYGYTF.

The rearrangement joins TRBV6-1 to TRBJ1-2; tentative D call: TRBD1 (6 bases). Germline assignment: CDR1 MNHNS and CDR2 SASEGT. Trimming shortened V by 6 bases and J by 4 bases, and 18 bases separated the two germline ends. The CDR3 covers 15 residues. CDR3 sequence: CASSPGGGFGYGYTF. The CDR3 coding sequence is TGTGCCAGCAGCCCCGGAGGGGGATTCGGCTATGGCTACACCTTC.